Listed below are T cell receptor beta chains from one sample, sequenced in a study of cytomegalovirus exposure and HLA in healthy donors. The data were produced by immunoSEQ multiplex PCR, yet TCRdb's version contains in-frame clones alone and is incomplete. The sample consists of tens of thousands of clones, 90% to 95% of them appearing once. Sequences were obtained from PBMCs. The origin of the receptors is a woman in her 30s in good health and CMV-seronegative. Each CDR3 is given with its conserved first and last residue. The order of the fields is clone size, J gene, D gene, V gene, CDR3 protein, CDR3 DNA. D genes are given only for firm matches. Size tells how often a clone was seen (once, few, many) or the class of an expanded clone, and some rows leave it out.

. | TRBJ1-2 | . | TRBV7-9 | CASSFQGSNYGYTF | TGTGCCAGCAGCTTCCAGGGGTCTAACTATGGCTACACCTTC
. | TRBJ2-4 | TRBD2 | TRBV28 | CASSATPREGQYF | TGTGCCAGCAGTGCAACCCCTAGGGAGGGACAGTACTTC
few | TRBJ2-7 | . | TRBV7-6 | CASSLGTSFYEQYF | TGTGCCAGCAGCTTAGGAACAAGTTTCTACGAGCAGTACTTC
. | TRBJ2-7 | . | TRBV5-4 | CASSLSSSFVYEQYF | TGTGCCAGCAGCTTGTCTAGTTCTTTCGTCTACGAGCAGTACTTC
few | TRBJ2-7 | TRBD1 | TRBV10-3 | CAISDSGTGKSYEQYF | TGTGCCATCAGCGACTCCGGGACAGGGAAATCCTACGAGCAGTACTTC
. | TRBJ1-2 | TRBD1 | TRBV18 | CASSQSSGQIYGYTF | TGTGCCAGCTCGCAATCTTCGGGACAGATCTATGGCTACACCTTC
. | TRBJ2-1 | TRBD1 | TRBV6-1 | CASSEATGAGEQFF | TGTGCCAGCAGTGAAGCCACAGGGGCAGGAGAGCAGTTCTTC
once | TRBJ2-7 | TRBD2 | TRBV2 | CASSSLAYEQYF | TGTGCCAGCAGCTCACTAGCGTACGAGCAGTACTTC
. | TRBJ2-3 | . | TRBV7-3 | CASSQTTSTDTQYF | TGTGCCAGCAGCCAGACAACTAGCACAGATACGCAGTATTTT
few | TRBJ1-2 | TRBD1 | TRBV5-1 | CASSWGQGAYGYTF | TGCGCCAGCAGTTGGGGACAGGGGGCCTATGGCTACACCTTC
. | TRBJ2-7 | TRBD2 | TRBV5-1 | CASSLSGTSGYEQYF | TGCGCCAGCAGCTTGTCCGGGACTAGCGGCTACGAGCAGTACTTC
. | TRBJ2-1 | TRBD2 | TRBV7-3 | CASSSVNSGRGEQFF | TGTGCCAGCAGCTCTGTAAATAGCGGGAGGGGTGAGCAGTTCTTC